This TCR beta chain was observed in a study of Tregs in tolerant kidney transplant recipients. Study in general: The nonmyeloablative bone marrow transplants came from related graft donors, with transient mixed chimerism. Study-level points and caveats: Expanding Tregs on activated donor B cells appeared to best identify donor-specific TCRbeta clones. In tolerant patients, donor-specific Tregs outgrew total Tregs, suggesting antigen-driven expansion.

The data were produced by immunoSEQ multiplex PCR, yet TCRdb's version contains in-frame clones alone and is incomplete. The repertoire table contains some 52,000 clones. As for this clone: Its antigen is not known. The CDR3 end lies 3 residues beyond the end of the read and is filled in from the germline J gene.

Between the trimmed V and J ends, which lost 5 bases and 3 bases, there was a span of 16 bases. Germline CDR1 reads LNHDA; CDR2 reads SQIVND (reference sequence). The CDR3 covers 15 residues. The clonotype originates from a human donor who received a combined kidney and bone marrow transplant. The chain carries TRBV19 and TRBJ2-5; perhaps TRBD2 as D (7 bases). The specimen comprised CD4+ T cells from blood, sampled before the transplant. Here the CDR3 reads CASSGGGEGEETQYF. CDR3 DNA (partial): TGTGCCAGTAGTGGGGGGGGCGAAGGCGAAGAGACC.